This T cell receptor beta chain was documented in a study of blood T cell repertoires in COVID-19. Turning to the study itself: COVID-19 samples, acute and convalescent, were from the United States, Italy and Spain. PBMCs, B-cell-depleted T cells, or T cells provided the cDNA or gDNA that made up the material.

Methods used by the authors: Reference gene primer amplification gave nucleated cell count estimates. Libraries were prepared by immunoSEQ multiplex PCR; TCRdb keeps only in-frame clonotypes and omits some of them. D and trimming were read from the DNA, whereas the V and J calls and clone size are those reported in that table. The sample has around 250,000 clones, about four fifths seen once; the top ten hold more than 1.5%. The receptor was isolated from a woman aged 40 to 50 who had recovered from COVID-19. What was sequenced was peripheral blood.

CDR3 coding DNA: TGTGCCAGCAGTGAAGTGGTATATTGGACAGGCGCCTACGAGCAGTACTTC. This codes for CASSEVVYWTGAYEQYF. The chain has TRBV2 and TRBJ2-7; 7 nucleotides line up with TRBD1. Trimming at V came to 1 base and at J to 2 bases, leaving 11 bases not matched to a gene. The CDR3 runs 17 residues. The germline V gene encodes CDR1 SNHLY and CDR2 FYNNEI.